The 12 T cell receptor beta chains below all came from one sample that was sequenced in a study of T cells in localized non-small cell lung cancer (dated by TCRdb to about 2020). Receptor amplification or capture employed the immunoSEQ multiplex PCR assay. In TCRdb, the immuneACCESS table is reduced to in-frame sequences with V and J assigned. These tables do not hold every clone; where another copy was compared, an unresolved V gene accounts for under half, and the others remain unexplained. The sample table records about 25,000 clones; approximately 90% of these occur just once. The ten biggest clones cover 9.4% of the sample. Sample: peripheral blood mononuclear cells, taken before any cancer treatment. Receptors originate from a woman aged 35 to 70 with stage III lung adenocarcinoma.

The genes are TRBV5-1 and TRBJ2-3; D is perhaps TRBD1 (6 bases). Germline-derived CDR1 and CDR2 are SGHRS and YFSETQ. CDR3 length: 15 amino acids. The V end was cut by 5 bases, the J end by 2 bases, with 15 bases between. The chain's CDR3 is CASRHPGQITDTQYF. As DNA, the CDR3 is TGCGCCAGCAGGCATCCGGGACAAATCACAGATACGCAGTATTTT. Full variable domain (remainder filled in from reference TRBV5-1 and TRBJ2-3): KAGVTQTPRYLIKTRGQQVTLSCSPISGHRSVSWYQQTPGQGLQFLFEYFSETQRNKGNFPGRFSGRQFSNSRSEMNVSTLELGDSALYLCASRHPGQITDTQYFGPGTRLTVL.

This clone is a singleton in its sample. In nucleotides, the CDR3 is TGTGCCAGCAGTTTCATGGGCTATGGCTACACCTTC. This gives the protein CASSFMGYGYTF. The V call is TRBV27, the J call TRBJ1-2; D is unclear. The length of the CDR3 is 12 residues. Per germline, CDR1 MNHEY and CDR2 SMNVEV (reference sequence). V lost 3 bases and J 4 bases, leaving 6 bases between the germline ends.

CDR3 DNA: TGCGCCAGCAGTGTGGCTAGCGAGTCCTACAATGAGCAGTTCTTC. Encoded protein: CASSVASESYNEQFF. V gene TRBV10-1 combines with J gene TRBJ2-1, with D tentatively TRBD2 (6 bases). The CDR3 spans 15 residues. Germline-derived CDR1 and CDR2 are WNHNN and SYGVQD (reference sequence). Trimming removed 4 bases at V and 1 base at J, with 11 bases between.

The genes are TRBV27 and TRBJ1-1; D not resolved. The CDR3 length is 12 residues. Trimming removed 5 bases from V and 1 base from J, with 5 bases in between. CDR1 MNHEY and CDR2 SMNVEV come from the germline V gene (reference sequence). CDR3 protein: CASSRWNTEAFF. CDR3 nucleotides: TGTGCCAGCAGTAGGTGGAACACTGAAGCTTTCTTT.

V usage is TRBV4-1 and J usage is TRBJ1-2; no clear D gene. This CDR3 region has 14 residues. Germline V gene sequence: CDR1 MGHRA, CDR2 YSYEKL. V was shortened by 4 bases and J by 5 bases, with 14 bases between the two germline ends. CDR3 in amino acids: CASSLPGRRYGYTF. CDR3 bases: TGCGCCAGCAGCCTCCCTGGCAGACGGTATGGCTACACCTTC.

For the CDR3, the DNA is TGTGCCAGCAGCCGCGGGACAGGGAATAATTCACCCCTCCACTTT. This encodes CASSRGTGNNSPLHF. The V and J genes are TRBV7-8 and TRBJ1-6; 9 nucleotides line up with TRBD1. Per the germline V gene, CDR1 is SGHVS and CDR2 is FQNEAQ. V gave up 5 bases and J gave up 5 bases; unmatched junction bases: 4. The CDR3 is 15 residues long.

This sequence joins TRBV19 and TRBJ2-1; 9 bases line up with TRBD2. V was clipped by 6 bases and J by 3 bases; unmatched bases: 3. Looked up from germline, CDR1 is LNHDA and CDR2 is SQIVND (reference sequence). There are 14 residues in the CDR3. CDR3 region: CASRDSGGYNEQFF. CDR3 bases: TGTGCCAGTAGGGATAGCGGGGGCTACAATGAGCAGTTCTTC.

This clone has just a few counts. V gene TRBV7-2 combines with J gene TRBJ2-1; D tentatively reads TRBD1 or TRBD2 (6 bases each). Germline CDR1 and CDR2: SGHTA and FQGNSA. CDR3 length: 16 amino acids. Deletions cut 6 bases from V and 7 bases from J, with 22 bases between. This CDR3 is CASSKRGGGPRNEQFF. In nucleotides, the CDR3 is TGTGCCAGCAGTAAGAGAGGAGGGGGGCCTAGAAATGAGCAGTTCTTC.

The chain employs TRBV2 and TRBJ2-2; 10 positions agree with TRBD1. Germline CDR1 is SNHLY and CDR2 is FYNNEI. The CDR3 is made up of 14 amino acids. After removal of 6 bases from V and 7 bases from J, the junction contained 5 bases not matched to a gene. The DNA of the CDR3 is TGTGCCAGCAGCCGGGACAGGGGTATCGGGGAGCTGTTTTTT. Translating gives CASSRDRGIGELFF.

The rearrangement joins TRBV5-1 to TRBJ2-5; D ambiguous. The V gene lost 0 bases and the J gene lost 5 bases, with 11 bases spanning the gap. Germline CDR1 SGHRS, CDR2 YFSETQ. This CDR3 spans 14 amino acids. The CDR3 region is CASSLDSPWETQYF. The DNA of the CDR3 is TGCGCCAGCAGCTTGGACAGCCCGTGGGAGACCCAGTACTTC. The full variable domain, its missing parts supplied by reference TRBV5-1 and TRBJ2-5, is KAGVTQTPRYLIKTRGQQVTLSCSPISGHRSVSWYQQTPGQGLQFLFEYFSETQRNKGNFPGRFSGRQFSNSRSEMNVSTLELGDSALYLCASSLDSPWETQYFGPGTRLLVL.

The genes are TRBV5-4 and TRBJ1-1, with D hard to call. This CDR3 region has 13 residues. Trimming cost V 4 bases and J 1 base, with 8 bases left between them. Germline V gene sequence: CDR1 SGHNT, CDR2 YYREEE (reference sequence). Here the CDR3 reads CASSPAGNTEAFF. In nucleotides, the CDR3 is TGTGCCAGCAGCCCCGCAGGGAACACTGAAGCTTTCTTT.

J is TRBJ2-1 and V is TRBV5-4; 13 nucleotides agree with TRBD2. Germline assignment: CDR1 SGHNT and CDR2 YYREEE (reference sequence). J lost 4 bases, V lost 4 bases, and 5 bases had no gene match. The CDR3 has 16 amino acids. CDR3 in DNA: TGTGCCAGCAGCAGTACGACTAGCGGGGGGTACAATGAGCAGTTCTTC. Its translation is CASSSTTSGGYNEQFF.